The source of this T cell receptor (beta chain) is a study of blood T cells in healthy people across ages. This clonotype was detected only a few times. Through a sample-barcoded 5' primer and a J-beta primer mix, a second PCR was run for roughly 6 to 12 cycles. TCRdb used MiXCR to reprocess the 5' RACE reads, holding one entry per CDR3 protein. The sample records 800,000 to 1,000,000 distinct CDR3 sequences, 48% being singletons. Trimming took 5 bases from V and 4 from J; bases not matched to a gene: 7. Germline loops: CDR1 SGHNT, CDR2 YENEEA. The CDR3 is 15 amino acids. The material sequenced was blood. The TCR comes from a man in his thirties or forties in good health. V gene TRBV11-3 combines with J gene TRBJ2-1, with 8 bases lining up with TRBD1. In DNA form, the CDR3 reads TGTGCCAGCAGCCCACAGGGGGACCTATACAATGAGCAGTTCTTC. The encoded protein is CASSPQGDLYNEQFF.